A selection of T cell receptor beta chains follows, all from one sample in a study of blood T cell repertoires in COVID-19. Produced via immunoSEQ multiplex PCR; TCRdb's table is partial and in-frame only. The table records about 310,000 clones, more than 75% of them present only once. The sample taken for sequencing was peripheral blood. All receptors derive from a middle-aged man with active or convalescent COVID-19. CDR3s leave out the opening cysteine and the closing phenylalanine or tryptophan. Fields, in order: CDR3 protein, J gene, D gene, V gene. A D gene is named only where the DNA matches it firmly.

cdr3_aa: SASRGRGYTDTQY; j_call: TRBJ2-3; d_call: TRBD2; v_call: TRBV29-1
cdr3_aa: ASSLTREADTQY; j_call: TRBJ2-3; d_call: -; v_call: TRBV2
cdr3_aa: ASSYSDSREQY; j_call: TRBJ2-7; d_call: -; v_call: TRBV6-5
cdr3_aa: ASGRQAVYEQY; j_call: TRBJ2-7; d_call: -; v_call: TRBV2
cdr3_aa: ASRLEAETEAF; j_call: TRBJ1-1; d_call: -; v_call: TRBV5-1
cdr3_aa: AISADRGGNQPQH; j_call: TRBJ1-5; d_call: TRBD1; v_call: TRBV10-3
cdr3_aa: ASSLGQGREQY; j_call: TRBJ2-7; d_call: TRBD1; v_call: TRBV5-4
cdr3_aa: ASGPGLSGANVLT; j_call: TRBJ2-6; d_call: -; v_call: TRBV12-5
cdr3_aa: ASSFNNIPGELF; j_call: TRBJ2-2; d_call: -; v_call: TRBV28
cdr3_aa: ASSLVPSGGASGFEQF; j_call: TRBJ2-1; d_call: TRBD2; v_call: TRBV5-1
cdr3_aa: ASSLSGGPPPYNEQF; j_call: TRBJ2-1; d_call: TRBD2; v_call: TRBV27
cdr3_aa: SGLRTDGGYT; j_call: TRBJ1-2; d_call: -; v_call: TRBV29-1
cdr3_aa: ASRDGLWGEQY; j_call: TRBJ2-7; d_call: -; v_call: TRBV28
cdr3_aa: ASSKRIGTSGRTDTQY; j_call: TRBJ2-3; d_call: TRBD2; v_call: TRBV7-2
cdr3_aa: ASSRTSGYSAYEQY; j_call: TRBJ2-7; d_call: TRBD2; v_call: TRBV28
cdr3_aa: AISEGLAGEDEQF; j_call: TRBJ2-1; d_call: TRBD2; v_call: TRBV10-3
cdr3_aa: ASSLGPGQGNEKLF; j_call: TRBJ1-4; d_call: TRBD1; v_call: TRBV27
cdr3_aa: ASTGQHRKSTDTQY; j_call: TRBJ2-3; d_call: TRBD1; v_call: TRBV28
cdr3_aa: ASSPGGEWAYEQY; j_call: TRBJ2-7; d_call: TRBD2; v_call: TRBV7-2
cdr3_aa: ASSLGQGNSGNTIY; j_call: TRBJ1-3; d_call: TRBD1; v_call: TRBV5-1
cdr3_aa: ASSKGGDYGYT; j_call: TRBJ1-2; d_call: -; v_call: TRBV19
cdr3_aa: ASGPMNTEAF; j_call: TRBJ1-1; d_call: -; v_call: TRBV9
cdr3_aa: ASSLLAGGPQETQY; j_call: TRBJ2-5; d_call: TRBD2; v_call: TRBV5-1
cdr3_aa: ASSVAGTGSSPLH; j_call: TRBJ1-6; d_call: TRBD1; v_call: TRBV9
cdr3_aa: ASAAGRPSGGNEQF; j_call: TRBJ2-1; d_call: TRBD2; v_call: TRBV10-2
cdr3_aa: ASSPGRTFSGNTIY; j_call: TRBJ1-3; d_call: -; v_call: TRBV5-6
cdr3_aa: ASRRPSGRLNTGELF; j_call: TRBJ2-2; d_call: TRBD2; v_call: TRBV28
cdr3_aa: ASSQDYQLGGDEQY; j_call: TRBJ2-7; d_call: -; v_call: TRBV3-1/TRBV3-2
cdr3_aa: ASSLGQGGWTEAF; j_call: TRBJ1-1; d_call: TRBD1; v_call: TRBV5-5
cdr3_aa: ASSSSRGQGYGYT; j_call: TRBJ1-2; d_call: TRBD1; v_call: TRBV7-6
cdr3_aa: ASSRGGEGNTEAF; j_call: TRBJ1-1; d_call: TRBD1; v_call: TRBV7-9
cdr3_aa: ASSIPTAASGNTIY; j_call: TRBJ1-3; d_call: -; v_call: TRBV28
cdr3_aa: ASSGLAGADTQY; j_call: TRBJ2-3; d_call: TRBD2; v_call: TRBV27
cdr3_aa: ASSQGQGVYEQY; j_call: TRBJ2-7; d_call: TRBD1; v_call: TRBV5-4
cdr3_aa: ASSRGQGASVDTQY; j_call: TRBJ2-3; d_call: TRBD1; v_call: TRBV7-9
cdr3_aa: SVGGDTEAF; j_call: TRBJ1-1; d_call: -; v_call: TRBV29-1
cdr3_aa: ASSPYPIPRGYEQY; j_call: TRBJ2-7; d_call: -; v_call: TRBV27
cdr3_aa: ASSQETIAGSYEQY; j_call: TRBJ2-7; d_call: -; v_call: TRBV4-3
cdr3_aa: ASSQTGNRGQAEAF; j_call: TRBJ1-1; d_call: TRBD1; v_call: TRBV4-1
cdr3_aa: ASTQRQHVNQPQH; j_call: TRBJ1-5; d_call: -; v_call: TRBV28
cdr3_aa: ASSTEGANEKLF; j_call: TRBJ1-4; d_call: TRBD1; v_call: TRBV2
cdr3_aa: ASSATGGRTEAF; j_call: TRBJ1-1; d_call: TRBD1; v_call: TRBV19
cdr3_aa: ASSQEYFSGGASTDTQY; j_call: TRBJ2-3; d_call: -; v_call: TRBV4-2
cdr3_aa: ASSTGHLKTQY; j_call: TRBJ2-5; d_call: -; v_call: TRBV19
cdr3_aa: ASSLGSSSSYEQY; j_call: TRBJ2-7; d_call: -; v_call: TRBV7-7
cdr3_aa: ASSISSTGDGGYT; j_call: TRBJ1-2; d_call: TRBD1; v_call: TRBV19
cdr3_aa: ASRQPGQPQH; j_call: TRBJ1-5; d_call: -; v_call: TRBV28
cdr3_aa: ASRSNYCGAPNQPQH; j_call: TRBJ1-5; d_call: -; v_call: TRBV12-2
cdr3_aa: ASSPTASGDYNEQF; j_call: TRBJ2-1; d_call: TRBD2; v_call: TRBV4-3
cdr3_aa: AWWNVRGGYT; j_call: TRBJ1-2; d_call: -; v_call: TRBV30
cdr3_aa: ASSLGAEQY; j_call: TRBJ2-7; d_call: -; v_call: TRBV12-3/TRBV12-4
cdr3_aa: ASSDDRDEQY; j_call: TRBJ2-7; d_call: TRBD1; v_call: TRBV6-4
cdr3_aa: ASRQTGDYGYT; j_call: TRBJ1-2; d_call: -; v_call: TRBV5-1
cdr3_aa: ASSLRTDTEAF; j_call: TRBJ1-1; d_call: -; v_call: TRBV28
cdr3_aa: AWSAYGAANTGELF; j_call: TRBJ2-2; d_call: -; v_call: TRBV30
cdr3_aa: ASGLEAF; j_call: TRBJ1-1; d_call: -; v_call: TRBV6-6
cdr3_aa: ASSSVGHTDTQY; j_call: TRBJ2-3; d_call: -; v_call: TRBV7-2
cdr3_aa: ASSFGSNYGYT; j_call: TRBJ1-2; d_call: -; v_call: TRBV28
cdr3_aa: ASSVDGTGYTGELF; j_call: TRBJ2-2; d_call: TRBD1; v_call: TRBV9